These T cell receptor beta chains were read from a single sample in a study of beta chain features in type 1 diabetes. Clones were read by immunoSEQ multiplex PCR, and TCRdb kept only the in-frame ones, dropping some. The data contain 140,000 to 150,000 clones, 40% to 60% of them singletons. Material: Tregs from blood. These receptors were obtained from a man between 18 and 35 years old in good health. Each CDR3 is given with its conserved first and last residue. A D gene is named only where the DNA matches it firmly. Clone size, where shown, is once, few, many, or a class for clones that have expanded.

TRBJ1-6	TRBV7-3	NA	NA	CASSLRARGNSPLHF	TGTGCCAGCAGCTTAAGGGCCAGGGGAAATTCACCCCTCCACTTT
TRBJ1-4	TRBV5-1	NA	NA	CASSFGRVPNEKLFF	TGCGCCAGCAGCTTCGGCAGGGTCCCTAATGAAAAACTGTTTTTT
TRBJ1-4	TRBV18	NA	NA	CASSQGPTNEKLFF	TGTGCCAGCTCCCAGGGGCCAACTAATGAAAAACTGTTTTTT
TRBJ1-2	TRBV29-1	NA	NA	CSVELGARYGYTF	TGCAGCGTTGAATTGGGGGCGCGCTATGGCTACACCTTC
TRBJ2-1	TRBV28	NA	NA	CASSSPSRGITGQFF	TGTGCCAGCAGTTCCCCCTCCCGGGGGATCACCGGGCAGTTCTTC
TRBJ2-7	TRBV14	NA	TRBD1	CASSHLPGQGIYEQYF	TGTGCCAGCAGCCACCTCCCGGGACAGGGGATCTACGAGCAGTACTTC
TRBJ1-4	TRBV5-1	few	NA	CASSSWTADNEKLFF	TGCGCCAGCAGCTCTTGGACAGCGGATAATGAAAAACTGTTTTTT
TRBJ2-7	TRBV6-5	NA	NA	CASSYSGRRSRYEQYF	TGTGCCAGCAGTTACTCAGGCAGGCGCTCCCGCTACGAGCAGTACTTC
TRBJ2-1	TRBV10-3	NA	TRBD2	CAISEPTSGGIEQFF	TGTGCCATCAGTGAACCGACTAGCGGGGGCATTGAGCAGTTCTTC
TRBJ2-1	TRBV6-4	NA	TRBD1	CASSGQGLEQFF	TGTGCCAGCAGTGGACAGGGCCTAGAGCAGTTCTTC
TRBJ2-7	TRBV20-1	NA	NA	CSASPVFEQYF	TGCAGTGCTAGCCCCGTCTTCGAGCAGTACTTC
TRBJ1-1	TRBV7-9	few	NA	CASGRGLNTEAFF	TGTGCCAGCGGCCGGGGGTTGAACACTGAAGCTTTCTTT
TRBJ1-2	TRBV5-4	NA	NA	CASSLGRGAGYTF	TGTGCCAGCAGCTTGGGCCGCGGGGCGGGCTACACCTTC
TRBJ2-5	TRBV7-2	few	NA	CASSPQGSGETQYF	TGTGCCAGCAGCCCGCAGGGGAGTGGAGAGACCCAGTACTTC
TRBJ2-1	TRBV7-9	NA	TRBD2	CASATSGRFNEQFF	TGTGCCAGCGCTACTAGCGGGAGGTTCAATGAGCAGTTCTTC
TRBJ2-1	TRBV4-3	NA	NA	CASSRKGVTPYNEQFF	TGCGCCAGCAGCCGAAAGGGAGTTACCCCCTACAATGAGCAGTTCTTC
TRBJ1-2	TRBV10-2	NA	TRBD1	CASRPGTGVGYTF	TGCGCCAGCAGACCCGGGACAGGGGTTGGCTACACCTTC
TRBJ2-1	TRBV5-1	NA	TRBD1	CASSERDRGEQFF	TGCGCCAGCAGCGAAAGGGACAGGGGGGAGCAGTTCTTC
TRBJ2-1	TRBV19	NA	TRBD2	CASSIDPGLAYVEQFF	TGTGCCAGTAGTATCGACCCGGGACTAGCGTATGTGGAGCAGTTCTTC
TRBJ2-1	TRBV19	NA	TRBD1	CASSTSYGQGLNEQFF	TGTGCCAGTAGTACCTCTTACGGACAGGGATTGAATGAGCAGTTCTTC
TRBJ2-5	TRBV7-6	NA	NA	CASSSFLSGAGETQYF	TGTGCCAGCAGCTCCTTCCTTAGCGGAGCAGGGGAGACCCAGTACTTC
TRBJ1-3	TRBV9	NA	NA	CASSVDNFSGNTIYF	TGTGCCAGCAGCGTAGATAACTTCTCTGGAAACACCATATATTTT
TRBJ2-3	TRBV7-9	few	TRBD2	CASSLRLLAETTDF	TGTGCCAGCAGCTTAAGGTTACTAGCGGAAACCACCGATTTT
TRBJ2-2	TRBV7-9	NA	NA	CASSLAAPLTGELFF	TGTGCCAGCAGCTTAGCAGCCCCGCTCACCGGGGAGCTGTTTTTT
TRBJ2-7	TRBV7-2	once	NA	CASSLAGGPIYEQYF	TGTGCCAGCAGCTTGGCCGGAGGGCCCATCTACGAGCAGTACTTC
TRBJ1-1	TRBV10-3	NA	NA	CAISENRIETEAFF	TGTGCCATCAGTGAGAACCGAATCGAGACTGAAGCTTTCTTT
TRBJ1-2	TRBV29-1	NA	NA	CSFGGNYGYTF	TGCAGCTTCGGAGGAAACTATGGCTACACCTTC
TRBJ1-2	TRBV27	NA	NA	CASSLTPSLGYTF	TGTGCCAGCAGTTTAACCCCCTCGCTAGGCTACACCTTC
TRBJ2-7	TRBV6-5	NA	NA	CASSYRDKYEQYF	TGTGCCAGCAGTTACCGGGACAAGTACGAGCAGTACTTC
TRBJ2-1	TRBV4-1	NA	NA	CASSQASAVAYNEQFF	TGCGCCAGCAGCCAAGCCTCGGCGGTCGCCTACAATGAGCAGTTCTTC
TRBJ2-1	TRBV11-2	NA	TRBD1	CASRPRGPYNEQFF	TGTGCCAGCAGACCTAGGGGGCCCTACAATGAGCAGTTCTTC
TRBJ2-3	TRBV7-2	NA	TRBD2	CASSLQTSSDTQYF	TGTGCCAGCAGCTTACAGACTAGCTCAGATACGCAGTATTTT
TRBJ2-1	TRBV7-9	NA	NA	CASSLARGNEQLF	TGTGCCAGCAGCTTAGCACGGGGGAATGAGCAGCTCTTC
TRBJ2-2	TRBV7-3	NA	TRBD1	CASRKLGTGNTGELFF	TGTGCCAGCAGGAAGCTGGGGACAGGGAACACCGGGGAGCTGTTTTTT
TRBJ2-7	TRBV19	NA	NA	CASSSLGHSRGYEQYF	TGTGCCAGTAGTTCTCTCGGGCATAGCAGGGGCTACGAGCAGTACTTC
TRBJ2-7	TRBV7-2	NA	NA	CASSLESGIMAEQYF	TGTGCCAGCAGCTTAGAGTCCGGGATCATGGCCGAGCAGTACTTC
TRBJ2-7	TRBV5-6	few	TRBD1	CASSPDRVRSYEQYF	TGTGCCAGCAGCCCCGACAGGGTTCGATCCTACGAGCAGTACTTC
TRBJ1-2	TRBV10-3	few	NA	CAISESTGFWGGYTF	TGTGCCATCAGTGAGTCTACAGGGTTCTGGGGTGGCTACACCTTC
TRBJ1-3	TRBV10-3	NA	NA	CAISESGARAGNTIYF	TGTGCCATCAGTGAGTCTGGTGCCAGGGCTGGAAACACCATATATTTT
TRBJ1-1	TRBV4-3	NA	NA	CASSPQGTMNTEAFF	TGCGCCAGCAGCCCGCAGGGAACTATGAACACTGAAGCTTTCTTT